The 8 T cell receptor beta chains presented below share a single source sample, sequenced in a study of radiotherapy plus CTLA-4 blockade in lung cancer (dated 2018 in TCRdb). Libraries were made using the immunoSEQ multiplex PCR assay. TCRdb took this table from immuneACCESS and kept in-frame rearrangements with V and J called. Such tables lack part of the clones; where checked against another copy, unresolved V genes explain under half of the gap, and the rest is unexplained. The sample table records approximately 81,000 clones; around 81% of these occur just once. The biggest ten clones account for 4% of the sample. This specimen was peripheral blood, taken from a patient treated with radiotherapy plus ipilimumab. The receptors stem from a human donor with non-small cell lung cancer who had a partial response to radiotherapy plus ipilimumab. Some clones in this sample may be carry-over from other donors' samples.

The gene calls are TRBV7-2 and TRBJ2-5, with D possibly TRBD1 on 6 matching bases. Per the germline V gene, CDR1 is SGHTA and CDR2 is FQGNSA. Trimming left V 1 base short and J 1 base short, with 19 bases between. CDR3 length: 18 residues. In DNA, the CDR3 is TGTGCCAGCAGCTTAGAGGGCAGGGGCTGGGGGTCCCAAGAGACCCAGTACTTC. The encoded protein is CASSLEGRGWGSQETQYF.

This chain uses TRBV4-3 with TRBJ1-2; 8 bases are a match to TRBD1. Trimming cost V 2 bases and J 8 bases; bases outside gene matches: 13. The length of the CDR3 is 16 residues. Germline CDR1 and CDR2: LGHNA and YSLEER. CDR3 nucleotide sequence: TGCGCCAGCAGCCAATCCTGGGTCAGGGGGCCCCAAGGCTACACCTTC. Protein sequence: CASSQSWVRGPQGYTF.

Notes on this clone: This CDR3 is also generated by other DNA sequences in the sample. The chain uses TRBV7-2 and TRBJ2-7; no clear D gene. In germline, CDR1 is SGHTA, CDR2 FQGNSA. V lost 0 bases and J 0 bases, leaving 3 bases between the germline ends. The length of the CDR3 is 13 residues. This CDR3 is CASSLARSYEQYF. DNA of the CDR3: TGTGCCAGCAGCTTAGCTCGCTCCTACGAGCAGTACTTC.

This clone appeared once. The chain couples TRBV7-9 to TRBJ2-1, with 10 positions matching TRBD2. The germline V gene has CDR1 SEHNR and CDR2 FQNEAQ (reference sequence). J lost 7 bases, V lost 2 bases, and 5 bases had no gene match. The CDR3 is made up of 15 amino acids. CDR3 in amino acids: CASSLLAGASNEQFF. The CDR3 coding sequence is TGTGCCAGCAGCTTACTAGCGGGAGCGTCGAATGAGCAGTTCTTC.

The rearrangement uses TRBV28 and TRBJ2-7; D is ambiguous. V lost 1 base to trimming and J lost 1 base, with 14 bases between them. Germline V gene sequence: CDR1 MDHEN, CDR2 SYDVKM. This CDR3 has 16 residues. The CDR3 spells CASSLYGQVGSYEQYF. In DNA form, the CDR3 reads TGTGCCAGCAGTTTATATGGCCAGGTTGGATCCTACGAGCAGTACTTC.

The genes are TRBV5-5 and TRBJ1-5; D is perhaps TRBD1 (6 bases). V was pared by 0 bases and J by 6 bases, with 13 bases between. The V gene's germline CDR1 is SGHKS and CDR2 YYEKEE (reference sequence). The CDR3 consists of 15 residues. CDR3 residues: CASSLGTQGGQPQHF. CDR3 nucleotide sequence: TGTGCCAGCAGCTTGGGCACTCAAGGGGGTCAGCCCCAGCATTTT. Based on the CDR3 plus reference TRBV5-5 and TRBJ1-5, the full variable domain is DAGVTQSPTHLIKTRGQQVTLRCSPISGHKSVSWYQQVLGQGPQFIFQYYEKEERGRGNFPDRFSARQFPNYSSELNVNALLLGDSALYLCASSLGTQGGQPQHFGDGTRLSIL.

The chain has TRBV6-6 and TRBJ2-7, with 7 bases fitting TRBD1. V lost 7 bases to trimming and J lost 5 bases; unmatched junction nucleotides: 14. Germline CDR1 is MNHNY and CDR2 is SVGAGI (reference sequence). CDR3 length: 15 residues. The CDR3 is CASILTPRQGHEQYF. The CDR3 coding sequence is TGTGCCAGCATCCTCACCCCTCGACAGGGACACGAGCAGTACTTC.

There are a few counts of this clone. This sequence joins TRBV18 and TRBJ1-2; D gene ambiguous. CDR3 length: 13 amino acids. CDR1 is KGHSH and CDR2 is LQKENI in the germline V gene. Trimming pared 3 bases from V and 1 base from J, leaving 6 bases between. The chain's CDR3 is CASSPGLNYGYTF. CDR3 DNA: TGTGCCAGCTCACCTGGCCTTAACTATGGCTACACCTTC.